Below, 23 T cell receptor beta chains from the same sample are listed, as sequenced in a study of blood T cells in healthy people across ages. PCR was performed a second time for 7 to 11 cycles using a sample-barcoded 5' primer and a J-beta primer mix. TCRdb reprocessed the 5' RACE reads via MiXCR and lists one record per CDR3 protein. The sample holds over 600,000 distinct CDR3 sequences, more than 35% seen once. Material: blood. These receptors were collected from a man older than 75 in good health.

The rearrangement joins TRBV27 to TRBJ1-1, with 9 bases aligning to TRBD1. The CDR3 runs 15 residues. V trimming: 4 bases; J trimming: 7 bases; junction bases outside the gene matches: 10. Germline assignment: CDR1 MNHEY and CDR2 SMNVEV (reference sequence). The CDR3 nucleotides are TGTGCCAGCAGTTCACACGACAGGGGGGTCAGTGAAGCTTTCTTT. This gives the protein CASSSHDRGVSEAFF.

The V and J genes are TRBV28 and TRBJ2-1; TRBD2 might be the D (6 bases). Trimming cost V 10 bases and J 10 bases, with 17 bases left between them. The germline CDR1 and CDR2 sequences are MDHEN and SYDVKM. There are 12 residues in the CDR3. For the CDR3, the DNA is TGTGCCACCACCGATGGAGGGCCGGAGCAGTTCTTC. Translating it yields CATTDGGPEQFF.

This sequence joins TRBV3-1 and TRBJ2-5; the D gene is possibly TRBD2 (6 bases). The CDR3 consists of 13 residues. Germline lookup yields CDR1 LGHDT and CDR2 YNNKEL (reference sequence). V lost 0 bases and J lost 11, with 13 bases in between. The CDR3 protein is CASSQELRREQYF. The DNA of the CDR3 is TGTGCCAGCAGCCAAGAACTACGGAGGGAGCAGTACTTC.

V gene TRBV29-1 combines with J gene TRBJ2-1, with 7 positions matching TRBD2. The J call may not be correct, given that the DNA end is closer to TRBJ2-7. The CDR3 is made up of 15 amino acids. CDR1 SQVTM and CDR2 ANQGSEA come from the germline V gene. CDR3: CSVVGGRGSYNEQYF. The CDR3 DNA follows: TGCAGCGTTGTTGGAGGGAGGGGATCCTACAATGAGCAGTACTTC.

This clonotype turned up a few times. This chain connects TRBV7-2 to TRBJ2-5; maybe TRBD2 (6 bases). Germline values: CDR1 SGHTA, CDR2 FQGNSA. This CDR3 is built from 13 residues. Trimming left V 3 bases short and J 11 bases short, with 16 bases between. The CDR3 DNA reads as TGTGCCAGCAGCTTCGTACTAGCCGAAGAGCAGTACTTC. It yields the protein CASSFVLAEEQYF.

This clonotype showed up just once. The V and J genes are TRBV30 and TRBJ2-5; 9 bases fit TRBD2. Trimming cost V 1 base and J 7 bases; bases outside gene matches: 7. CDR1 and CDR2 from the germline V gene are GTSNPN and SVGIG (reference sequence). There are 14 residues in the CDR3. This chain's CDR3 is CAWSAAGLAGTQYF. As DNA, the CDR3 is TGTGCCTGGAGTGCCGCGGGACTAGCAGGGACCCAGTACTTC.

This clonotype was seen a handful of times. The chain recombines TRBV6-1 with TRBJ2-7; D unclear. This CDR3 region has 13 residues. The germline CDR1 and CDR2 sequences are MNHNS and SASEGT. V was cut by 2 bases and J by 7 bases, with 12 bases left in between. The CDR3 loop reads CASSEWSRWEQYF. Here the CDR3 DNA reads TGTGCCAGCAGTGAATGGAGTCGATGGGAGCAGTACTTC.

This clonotype was seen more than once but under ten times. The chain has TRBV5-1 and TRBJ1-2; 7 positions match TRBD1. The J segment lost 3 bases and the V segment lost 4 bases, leaving 3 bases of the junction unmatched. The CDR3 extends over 13 amino acids. In germline, CDR1 is SGHRS, CDR2 YFSETQ. The CDR3 region is CASSATGDYGYTF. The CDR3 bases are TGCGCCAGCAGCGCCACAGGGGACTATGGCTACACCTTC.

Note on this clonotype: This may come from a read error, since a much larger clone is one base off. This chain links TRBV4-3 with TRBJ2-5, with 12 bases fitting TRBD2. Trimming removed 1 base from V and 11 bases from J; junction bases left unmatched: 8. CDR3 length equals 15 residues. Germline V lookup: CDR1 LGHNA, CDR2 YSLEER. The CDR3 spells CASSQGLAGVCEQYF. The CDR3 nucleotides are TGCGCCAGCAGCCAAGGACTAGCGGGAGTTTGTGAGCAGTACTTC.

This clonotype appeared a few times. The chain recombines TRBV5-1 with TRBJ2-3; 11 positions match TRBD2. The V and J ends lost 1 base and 8 bases, in that order; junction bases with no gene match: 3. The CDR3 sequence is 14 residues long. Per the germline V gene, CDR1 is SGHRS and CDR2 is YFSETQ. The CDR3 DNA reads TGCGCCAGCAGCTTGACTAGCGGGAGATCTACGCAGTATTTT. It codes for CASSLTSGRSTQYF.

This clonotype was observed many times. The chain uses TRBV10-3 and TRBJ2-7; 7 bases align to TRBD1. The junction had 13 bases not matched to a gene; V was cut back by 8 bases and J by 6 bases. Germline CDR1 and CDR2: ENHRY and SYGVKD. The CDR3 is 14 residues long. CDR3: CAIRDSHRMGEQYF. The CDR3 nucleotides read TGTGCCATCCGGGACAGTCACCGGATGGGCGAGCAGTACTTC.

The gene calls are TRBV4-2 and TRBJ2-4, with a weak D call TRBD2 (6 bases). In germline, CDR1 is LGHNA, CDR2 YNFKEQ. The CDR3 length is 14 residues. V lost 2 bases and J lost 13, with 18 bases in between. The CDR3 DNA is TGTGCCAGCAGCCAACAAGCGGAACCACGGGAGCAGTACTTC. This translates into CASSQQAEPREQYF.

V usage is TRBV6-6 and J usage is TRBJ2-1; D is uncertain. Germline V CDR1 and CDR2: MNHNY, SVGAGI (reference sequence). V lost 5 bases and J 1 base, leaving 12 bases between the germline ends. The CDR3 consists of 15 residues. This chain's CDR3 is CASSEDSSSYNEQFF. The CDR3 DNA reads as TGTGCCAGCAGTGAGGATTCCTCTTCCTACAATGAGCAGTTCTTC.

This sequence joins TRBV20-1 and TRBJ1-5; D remains ambiguous. CDR1 and CDR2 (germline): DFQATT, SNEGSKA (reference sequence). The germline V and J ends were trimmed by 1 base and 1 base, with 14 bases remaining between them. The CDR3 sequence is 16 residues long. The CDR3 spells CSARALSAGSNQPQHF. For the CDR3, the DNA is TGCAGTGCTAGAGCCCTAAGCGCGGGGAGCAATCAGCCCCAGCATTTT.

Only a few counts were recorded for this clonotype. This chain links TRBV9 with TRBJ2-6; no reliable D call. The CDR3 consists of 17 residues. CDR1 is SGDLS and CDR2 is YYNGEE in the germline V gene. Deletions cut 3 bases from V and 3 bases from J, with 16 bases between. The DNA for the CDR3 is TGTGCCAGCAGCGGGCCTTTGCGGCCGGATGGGGCCAACGTCCTGACTTTC. Protein: CASSGPLRPDGANVLTF.

The chain couples TRBV12-3 or TRBV12-4 to TRBJ2-5, with 12 bases fitting TRBD2. CDR3 length equals 15 residues. The V segment lost 6 bases and the J segment 3 bases; nucleotides outside the gene matches: 5. CDR3 nucleotides: TGTGCCAGCAGCCTACGGACTAGCGGGAAAGAGACCCAGTACTTC. This sequence encodes CASSLRTSGKETQYF.

This clonotype was counted at least ten times. The V gene is TRBV25-1, the J gene TRBJ1-2, with 9 bases lining up with TRBD1. Germline trimming cut 4 bases from V and 7 bases from J; bases unmatched to any gene: 7. The germline V gene has CDR1 MGHDK and CDR2 SYGVNS. There are 14 residues in the CDR3. The CDR3 sequence is CASSVGQGRGGYTF. In DNA form, the CDR3 reads TGTGCCAGCAGTGTCGGACAGGGGAGGGGTGGCTACACCTTC.

The genes are TRBV7-9 and TRBJ2-7; weak D call: TRBD1 (6 bases). CDR1 is SEHNR, CDR2 FQNEAQ, per germline (reference sequence). The CDR3 has 14 amino acids. The V end was cut by 5 bases, the J end by 4 bases, with 15 bases between. In DNA, the CDR3 is TGTGCCAGCAGCCATCGACAGGACAGATACGAGCAGTACTTC. It yields the protein CASSHRQDRYEQYF. The variable domain in full, with the rest retrieved from reference TRBV7-9 and TRBJ2-7, is DTGVSQNPRHKITKRGQNVTFRCDPISEHNRLYWYRQTLGQGPEFLTYFQNEAQLEKSRLLSDRFSAERPKGSFSTLEIQRTEQGDSAMYLCASSHRQDRYEQYFGPGTRLTVT.

V and J are TRBV10-3 and TRBJ1-1, with 7 bases aligning to TRBD1. The CDR3 sequence is 15 residues long. Germline V gives CDR1 ENHRY, CDR2 SYGVKD. After removal of 0 bases from V and 1 base from J, the junction contained 2 bases not matched to a gene. The CDR3 DNA sequence: TGTGCCATCAGTGAGTCTACAGGGGCGAACACTGAAGCTTTCTTT. It codes for CAISESTGANTEAFF.

The gene calls are TRBV20-1 and TRBJ2-3; 13 nucleotides match TRBD2. With V trimmed by 3 bases and J by 6 bases, 3 bases remained unmatched. Germline CDR1 DFQATT, CDR2 SNEGSKA (reference sequence). There are 14 residues in the CDR3. The CDR3 DNA follows: TGCAGTGCTAGTTTGGGACTAGCGGGGGATACGCAGTATTTT. Its protein is CSASLGLAGDTQYF.

This clonotype was seen ten or more times. The CDR3 bases are TGTGCCAGCAGTTTTGGGAGATATGGTCCCTACGAGCAGTACTTC. Protein sequence: CASSFGRYGPYEQYF. The J gene is TRBJ2-7, the V gene TRBV28; possibly TRBD2 for D (5 bases). The V end lost 3 bases, the J end lost 2 bases, and 14 bases lay between the germline ends. Germline V CDR1 and CDR2: MDHEN, SYDVKM. The length of the CDR3 is 15 residues.

This clonotype was recorded once. In DNA form, the CDR3 reads TGTGCCAGCAGTAACAGGGTTGCGGAGACCCAGTACTTC. It encodes CASSNRVAETQYF. J is TRBJ2-7 and V is TRBV28, with a tentative D call TRBD1 (6 bases). Judging by the DNA end, TRBJ2-5 fits better; the J call may be wrong. Germline-derived CDR1 and CDR2 are MDHEN and SYDVKM. CDR3 length equals 13 residues.

V usage is TRBV20-1 and J usage is TRBJ2-3, with 10 nucleotides matching TRBD2. Germline V CDR1 and CDR2: DFQATT, SNEGSKA (reference sequence). This CDR3 has 17 residues. The junction had 10 bases not matched to a gene; V was cut back by 4 bases and J by 0 bases. CDR3 in DNA: TGCAGTGCTACCCCTAGCGGGAGCCCCTATAGCACAGATACGCAGTATTTT. Amino acids: CSATPSGSPYSTDTQYF.